Detailed here is one T cell receptor (beta chain). The antigen it recognizes is unknown. No base quality values were provided; no much bigger clone lies one nucleotide off. The CDR1 and CDR2 encoded by the germline V gene (reference sequence) are MNHNY and SVGAGI. The CDR3 measures 14 amino acids from cysteine to phenylalanine. Only CDR3 DNA is held: 42 bases, read in frame from base 1. After removal of 6 bases from V and 5 bases from J, the junction retains 9 bases not matched to a gene. Using the deep immunoSEQ assay, TCR CDR3 regions were amplified from genomic DNA by multiplex PCR. For each cell subset, the extracted genomic DNA was distributed evenly across all wells of several immunoSEQ 96-well plates, and each plate served as one replicate. For sorted subsets, each replicate PCR was loaded with 200 ng genomic DNA, equivalent to about 30,000 T cell genomes. Purified libraries were measured with a Qubit 3.0 fluorometer, size-checked on a Bioanalyzer 2100, and measured again with the KAPA Library Quantification kit. A separate single-read 150-cycle Illumina NextSeq 550 flow cell was used to sequence each immunoSEQ 96-well plate. The published analysis was carried out like this. Because the immunoSEQ output held only junctional sequences and lacked quality scores, the filtering could not match the filtering applied to full-length reads. To assign V/J genes and CDR3, sequences were annotated using PyIR, a Python wrapper for IgBLAST v1.9, with IMGT germline references. Reads were removed for weak V/J assignments (E-value above 1e-6), missing CDR3, stop codons, out-of-frame junctions, or ambiguous translated residues. V3J clonotypes were defined as sequences sharing the same inferred V gene, J gene, and CDR3 amino acid sequence. Percentage overlap between repertoires was computed as shared unique clonotypes divided by the size of the smaller repertoire. Repertoire richness was assessed with RTK rarefaction, the Chao1 estimator, and Recon v2.1 estimates of unobserved clonotypes. Generation probabilities were computed with OLGA for all TCRbeta clonotypes obtained by the gDNA method from four donors. The clones in this table, taken by TCRdb from immuneACCESS, are in-frame only. Not every clone is retained; where verified, under half of the shortfall comes from an unresolved V gene, and the cause of the rest is unknown. D and trimming were read from the DNA, whereas the V and J calls and clone size are those reported in that table. This sample holds around 600,000 clones; around 96% were observed only once. The ten largest make up over 0.1% of the sample.

This sample stems from a study of shared clonotypes between healthy human individuals (dated by TCRdb to about 2020). The study in broad terms: A few men and a couple of women, aged 18 to 49 years, made up the cohort. For each donor, CD4 naive and CD4 memory were each given three plates, CD8 naive was given two plates, and CD8 memory was given one plate. To estimate repertoire size and how much clonotypes are shared between individuals, the study performed deep sequencing of blood TCR repertoires from roughly five healthy adults. Different laboratories and diverse techniques were used to prepare libraries and sequence TCR repertoires, to increase sequencing depth and limit assay-specific biases. Leukapheresis yielded between about 0.85 and 9 billion PBMCs per donor. Findings and caveats that apply to the study as a whole: Only blood was sampled, and tissue TCR repertoires likely differ from those in blood. Across a few donors, roughly 5.4% of naive CD4, roughly 3.3% of naive CD8, under 2.5% of memory CD4, and over 0.35% of memory CD8 clonotypes were shared. Pairwise subsampling indicated that sequencing depth was expected to affect the degree of clonotype sharing among donors. Naive subsets generally had larger estimated clonotype richness than memory subsets. The small number of donors limited the genetic and exposure-history diversity represented. Compared with non-shared clonotypes, clonotypes shared by all four sorted-subset donors had higher generation probabilities. Even with the large sequencing depth, rarefaction of the sorted-subset datasets indicated that sequencing was incomplete.

CD8 naive samples consisted of CD45RO-negative cells that were positively selected for CCR7, yielding a CD45RA+CCR7+ population without TemRA cells. The donors were healthy, HIV-negative adults with no recently reported acute infections or vaccinations. All donors were Caucasian adults living in Nashville, Tennessee, USA. After blood collection by leukapheresis, PBMCs were isolated using Ficoll-Histopaque density gradient centrifugation and then cryopreserved in the vapor phase of liquid nitrogen. Purity and quantity of every magnetically sorted T cell population were checked by analytical flow cytometry. Genomic DNA was isolated from every sorted fraction and measured by UV absorbance on a Nanodrop 2000c.

The chain links TRBV6-6 with TRBJ2-7, and 8 bases in between align with TRBD1. The sample taken for sequencing was naive CD8+ T cells sorted from blood. The meaning of the sample's cell subset or site label: CD45RA+CCR7+. The sequence came from a woman in her twenties or thirties in good health. The CDR3 protein sequence reads: CASSPTGAGHEQYF. The bases read TGTGCCAGCAGCCCGACAGGGGCCGGCCACGAGCAGTACTTC.